Each of the 17 T cell receptor beta chains below was sequenced from the same sample in a study of blood T cells in healthy people across ages. A J-beta primer mix and a sample-barcoded 5' primer were used in a second PCR of roughly 7 to 12 cycles. TCRdb re-called the 5' RACE reads through MiXCR, storing one row per CDR3 protein. Of around 1,100,000 distinct CDR3 sequences in the sample, roughly two fifths were seen once. Specimen: blood. These receptors were taken from a man aged 18 to 30 in good health.

This chain links TRBV4-2 with TRBJ2-1; 10 bases agree with TRBD2. The germline gives CDR1 LGHNA, CDR2 YNFKEQ. This CDR3 is 18 amino acids long. The ends lost 5 bases at V and 0 bases at J; junction bases unmatched: 10. The CDR3 DNA is TGTGCCAGCAGCGGGCCTAGCGGGGGTGGCCCCTCCTACAATGAGCAGTTCTTC. This translates into CASSGPSGGGPSYNEQFF.

The rearrangement joins TRBV7-2 to TRBJ2-7; 9 nucleotides match TRBD1. CDR3 size: 15 residues. V dropped 4 bases and J dropped 9; count of bases not matched to a gene: 13. The germline gives CDR1 SGHTA, CDR2 FQGNSA. CDR3 protein: CASSSGQGPYEWQYF. The CDR3 nucleotides are TGTGCCAGCAGCTCCGGACAGGGGCCCTACGAGTGGCAGTACTTC.

The chain employs TRBV20-1 and TRBJ1-2; weak D call: TRBD1 (6 bases). The CDR3 is made up of 13 amino acids. The germline V gene encodes CDR1 DFQATT and CDR2 SNEGSKA (reference sequence). V was shortened by 3 bases and J by 6 bases, with 14 bases between the two germline ends. The CDR3 nucleotides are TGCAGTGCTAGCAGGGGCCCAGTTGATGGCTACACCTTC. This gives the protein CSASRGPVDGYTF.

V gene TRBV12-3 or TRBV12-4 combines with J gene TRBJ2-7; 8 bases align to TRBD1. The CDR3 spans 15 residues. Trimming took 5 bases from V and 0 from J; bases not matched to a gene: 6. Here the CDR3 reads CASSPRDRSSYEQYF. The CDR3 DNA is TGTGCCAGCAGTCCCAGGGACAGGTCCTCCTACGAGCAGTACTTC.

Only a few counts were recorded for this clonotype. CDR3 residues: CSARTGTPQPAFF. Here the CDR3 DNA reads TGCAGTGCTAGAACAGGTACCCCGCAGCCCGCTTTCTTT. The rearrangement links TRBV20-1 to TRBJ1-1, with D tentatively TRBD1 (5 bases). The CDR3 length is 13 residues. Germline CDR1 is DFQATT and CDR2 is SNEGSKA (reference sequence). Trimming took 2 bases from V and 11 from J, leaving 18 bases between them.

V gene TRBV5-5 combines with J gene TRBJ2-1; 9 nucleotides line up with TRBD1. V was clipped by 3 bases and J by 6 bases; unmatched bases: 7. The CDR3 extends over 15 amino acids. In germline, CDR1 is SGHKS, CDR2 YYEKEE (reference sequence). The CDR3 protein is CASSYGTGFGNEQFF. The CDR3 DNA reads as TGTGCCAGCAGCTACGGGACAGGGTTCGGCAATGAGCAGTTCTTC.

The V gene is TRBV10-3, the J gene TRBJ1-2; unclear D gene. The V end lost 3 bases, the J end lost 4 bases, and 15 bases lay between the germline ends. The CDR3 is 15 amino acids. Germline lookup yields CDR1 ENHRY and CDR2 SYGVKD. The CDR3 protein is CAISDPNNTRYGYTF. Written as DNA, the CDR3 is TGTGCCATCAGTGACCCCAACAACACCCGCTATGGCTACACCTTC.

This clonotype was detected a few times. V and J are TRBV7-2 and TRBJ2-1; 10 bases map to TRBD1. The V gene's germline CDR1 is SGHTA and CDR2 FQGNSA. V shed 10 bases, J shed 8 bases, and the junction held 11 bases outside the gene matches. There are 14 residues in the CDR3. The CDR3 DNA reads as TGTGCCACCAAACCGGGACAGGGGTATGATGAGCAGTTCTTC. This sequence encodes CATKPGQGYDEQFF.

The chain carries TRBV7-2 and TRBJ2-1, with 10 bases that match TRBD1. The DNA end is more similar to TRBJ2-7, so the J call may be wrong. The germline V gene has CDR1 SGHTA and CDR2 FQGNSA. The CDR3 consists of 15 residues. The CDR3 protein is CASSIRDRGGNEQYF. As DNA, the CDR3 is TGTGCCAGCAGCATCCGGGACAGGGGCGGGAATGAGCAGTACTTC.

On this clonotype: The junction differs from germline at one of its ends, possibly a read error. This chain uses TRBV12-3 or TRBV12-4 with TRBJ2-7; TRBD2 aligns across 9 bases. This CDR3 has 15 amino acids. The CDR3 region has the DNA TGTGCCAGCAGCCGCCCTAGCGGGGTCTCCAATGAGCAGTATTTC. This gives the protein CASSRPSGVSNEQYF.

V is TRBV28 and J is TRBJ2-5, with TRBD2 identical over 8 bases. This CDR3 has 15 residues. Trimming took 5 bases from V and 2 from J; bases not matched to a gene: 7. Germline CDR1 is MDHEN and CDR2 is SYDVKM. The CDR3 DNA reads as TGTGCCAGCAGTCCGCCAGTAGCGGGGCAAGAGACCCAGTACTTC. Encoded protein: CASSPPVAGQETQYF.

In the case of this clonotype: The germline gene is not matched at one end of the junction; a read error may be the cause. J is TRBJ1-2 and V is TRBV6-6; D not certain. The germline V gene encodes CDR1 MNHNY and CDR2 SVGAGI (reference sequence). This CDR3 comprises 14 residues. CDR3 sequence reads: CAGSYSGLSGGYTF. The DNA of the CDR3 is TGTGCCGGCAGTTACTCGGGTTTGTCGGGTGGCTACACCTTC.

The chain uses TRBV12-3 or TRBV12-4 and TRBJ1-4; 8 bases agree with TRBD1. The J segment lost 8 bases and the V segment lost 7 bases, leaving 9 bases of the junction unmatched. CDR3 size: 14 residues. The CDR3 is CASTSLTGDEKLFF. The CDR3 region has the DNA TGTGCCAGCACCTCGTTGACAGGGGACGAAAAACTGTTTTTT.

The rearrangement joins TRBV20-1 to TRBJ2-3; possibly TRBD2 for D (5 bases). CDR3 length: 14 amino acids. CDR1 DFQATT and CDR2 SNEGSKA come from the germline V gene (reference sequence). Trimming took off 0 bases at V and 8 bases at J, with 15 bases between the two ends. CDR3 residues: CSARDGVALVTQYF. The CDR3 coding sequence is TGCAGTGCTAGAGATGGGGTAGCGCTTGTTACGCAGTATTTT.

This clonotype was seen only a few times. This chain joins TRBV5-4 and TRBJ1-1; weak D call: TRBD1 (5 bases). Trimming shortened V by 4 bases and J by 5 bases, and 18 bases separated the two germline ends. The CDR3 has 15 amino acids. Germline assignment: CDR1 SGHNT and CDR2 YYREEE (reference sequence). The DNA of the CDR3 is TGTGCCAGCAGCCGCTCAGCCGGGGGAGGAACTGAAGCTTTCTTT. Its protein is CASSRSAGGGTEAFF.

This clonotype showed up just a few times. The V and J genes are TRBV4-1 and TRBJ1-5, with D unclear. V lost 4 bases and J 4 bases, leaving 17 bases between the germline ends. Germline CDR1 is MGHRA and CDR2 is YSYEKL. This CDR3 has 16 amino acids. The CDR3 DNA sequence: TGCGCCAGCAGCCGCGAGGGAGCAGGACTAAATCAGCCCCAGCATTTT. This encodes CASSREGAGLNQPQHF.

The chain carries TRBV5-1 and TRBJ1-4; D ambiguous. V lost 4 bases, J lost 0 bases, and 10 bases lay in between. The CDR3 has 15 residues. The germline gives CDR1 SGHRS, CDR2 YFSETQ. The CDR3 sequence is CASSITRSTNEKLFF. DNA of the CDR3: TGCGCCAGCAGCATAACAAGATCAACTAATGAAAAACTGTTTTTT.